These 32 T cell receptor beta chains were all obtained from the same sample, sequenced in a study of CD8+ T cells in alopecia areata. As the sequencing template, cDNA was produced by extracting RNA and reverse transcribing it. Sequenced by immunoSEQ multiplex PCR; TCRdb stores in-frame clones only, minus some. The table lists some 130,000 clones, 58% of them singletons, with roughly 4.3% in the top ten. Material: CD4+ T cells sorted from blood, obtained at week 0. Receptors were obtained from a human donor with alopecia areata.

V and J are TRBV5-1 and TRBJ2-2; TRBD1 agrees at 7 bases. The CDR3 has 17 residues. V lost 4 bases and J lost 1; bases outside the gene matches: 10. The V gene's germline CDR1 is SGHRS and CDR2 YFSETQ. The CDR3 DNA reads TGCGCCAGCAGCCAAATCCGGGACAGCGAGAACACCGGGGAGCTGTTTTTT. This gives the protein CASSQIRDSENTGELFF. Combining the CDR3 with reference TRBV5-1 and TRBJ2-2 gives the whole variable domain KAGVTQTPRYLIKTRGQQVTLSCSPISGHRSVSWYQQTPGQGLQFLFEYFSETQRNKGNFPGRFSGRQFSNSRSEMNVSTLELGDSALYLCASSQIRDSENTGELFFGEGSRLTVL.

This rearrangement joins TRBV7-2 to TRBJ2-7; possibly TRBD2 for D (6 bases). This CDR3 contains 13 residues. The germline gives CDR1 SGHTA, CDR2 FQGNSA. Trimming removed 5 bases at V and 3 bases at J, with 11 bases between. The CDR3 here is CASSHRGGYEQYF. Here the CDR3 DNA reads TGTGCCAGCAGCCACCGGGGAGGCTACGAGCAGTACTTC. The whole variable domain, remainder taken from reference TRBV7-2 and TRBJ2-7, is GAGVSQSPSNKVTEKGKDVELRCDPISGHTALYWYRQSLGQGLEFLIYFQGNSAPDKSGLPSDRFSAERTGGSVSTLTIQRTQQEDSAVYLCASSHRGGYEQYFGPGTRLTVT.

The CDR3 loop reads CASSPLAGGDVSYEQYF. Written as DNA, the CDR3 is TGTGCCAGCAGCCCACTAGCGGGGGGGGATGTCTCCTACGAGCAGTACTTC. This chain uses TRBV9 with TRBJ2-7; 13 nucleotides agree with TRBD2. Germline V gene lookup returns CDR1 SGDLS and CDR2 YYNGEE. The CDR3 length is 17 residues. With V trimmed by 4 bases and J by 0 bases, 7 bases remained unmatched.

V usage is TRBV30 and J usage is TRBJ1-5; 7 positions agree with TRBD1. Trimming took 2 bases from V and 5 from J; bases not matched to a gene: 3. The CDR3 runs 13 residues. Per the germline V gene, CDR1 is GTSNPN and CDR2 is SVGIG (reference sequence). The CDR3 nucleotides read TGTGCCTGGAGTAGGACAGGTGATCAGCCCCAGCATTTT. This gives the protein CAWSRTGDQPQHF.

This clone has more than one count but fewer than ten. The chain has TRBV19 and TRBJ1-4; D call uncertain. In germline, CDR1 is LNHDA, CDR2 SQIVND (reference sequence). This CDR3 is built from 15 residues. Trimming took 5 bases from V and 5 from J, leaving 15 bases between them. The CDR3 region has the DNA TGTGCCAGTAGTCGGAACGGGAGAGAAAATGAAAAACTGTTTTTT. As protein: CASSRNGRENEKLFF. Full variable domain (remainder filled in from reference TRBV19 and TRBJ1-4): DGGITQSPKYLFRKEGQNVTLSCEQNLNHDAMYWYRQDPGQGLRLIYYSQIVNDFQKGDIAEGYSVSREKKESFPLTVTSAQKNPTAFYLCASSRNGRENEKLFFGSGTQLSVL.

The chain combines TRBV6-5 with TRBJ1-1, with a tentative D call TRBD1 (5 bases). The germline gives CDR1 MNHEY, CDR2 SVGAGI. CDR3 length equals 14 residues. Trimming stripped 8 bases from V and 2 bases from J, with 15 bases between. CDR3 DNA sequence: TGTGCCAGCCTCCCCCAGGGCGGCAACACTGAAGCTTTCTTT. Encoded protein: CASLPQGGNTEAFF.

This clone has just a few counts. The J gene is TRBJ2-2, the V gene TRBV7-2; D might be TRBD1 (5 bases). Germline CDR1 is SGHTA and CDR2 is FQGNSA. Trimming took 4 bases from V and 0 from J, leaving 15 bases between them. The CDR3 runs to 17 residues. DNA for the CDR3: TGTGCCAGCAGCTGGGGAAGGGGCCTTCCGAACACCGGGGAGCTGTTTTTT. Translating it yields CASSWGRGLPNTGELFF.

V is TRBV5-8 and J is TRBJ1-4; D unclear. The CDR3 totals 15 residues. V dropped 4 bases and J dropped 2 bases, with 12 bases sitting between them. Germline CDR1 and CDR2: SGHTS and YDEGEE. The CDR3 region has the DNA TGTGCCAGCAGCGCGGGAGAAGCGACTAATGAAAAACTGTTTTTT. This gives the protein CASSAGEATNEKLFF.

The rearrangement uses TRBV10-2 and TRBJ2-5; D may be TRBD2 (5 bases). V was pared by 2 bases and J by 7 bases, with 11 bases between. The CDR3 has 13 residues. Germline CDR1 and CDR2: WSHSY and SAAADI. This chain's CDR3 is CASSENPRGTQYF. The CDR3 bases are TGCGCCAGCAGTGAGAACCCCCGGGGGACCCAGTACTTC.

The chain has TRBV5-6 and TRBJ2-4; D may be TRBD1 (5 bases). V was cut by 2 bases and J by 0 bases, with 12 bases left in between. This CDR3 region has 16 residues. In germline, CDR1 is SGHDT, CDR2 YYEEEE. The CDR3, as DNA: TGTGCCAGCAGCTTTGACAGAGCTCTAGCCAAAAACATTCAGTACTTC. Its protein product is CASSFDRALAKNIQYF.

V is TRBV6-1 and J is TRBJ1-6; D possibly corresponds to TRBD1 (6 bases). The germline V and J ends were trimmed by 1 base and 6 bases, with 10 bases remaining between them. Germline V lookup: CDR1 MNHNS, CDR2 SASEGT. The CDR3 is 15 amino acids. The CDR3, as DNA: TGTGCCAGCAGTGAAGGACAGGCGGTTAATTCACCCCTCCACTTT. Protein sequence: CASSEGQAVNSPLHF.

The V call is TRBV15, the J call TRBJ1-5; 7 positions agree with TRBD1. J gave up 1 base and V 4 bases, and 7 bases lay outside the gene matches. CDR3 length equals 16 residues. The germline CDR1 and CDR2 sequences are LNHNV and YYDKDF (reference sequence). The CDR3 DNA sequence: TGTGCCACCAGCATAGGGACAGTTGAGAGCAATCAGCCCCAGCATTTT. The encoded protein is CATSIGTVESNQPQHF.

The V and J genes are TRBV2 and TRBJ2-5; 7 bases are a match to TRBD2. Per the germline V gene, CDR1 is SNHLY and CDR2 is FYNNEI. This CDR3 contains 14 residues. Germline trimming cut 0 bases from V and 7 bases from J; bases unmatched to any gene: 5. CDR3 residues: CASSEAPQRGTQYF. CDR3 DNA: TGTGCCAGCAGTGAAGCTCCTCAGCGGGGGACCCAGTACTTC.

This chain joins TRBV5-1 and TRBJ2-3; D is unclear. This CDR3 has 14 residues. Germline CDR1 reads SGHRS; CDR2 reads YFSETQ. Trimming took 3 bases from V and 7 from J, leaving 15 bases between them. CDR3 region: CASSSGRAPNTQYF. Written as DNA, the CDR3 is TGCGCCAGCAGCTCCGGACGGGCCCCAAATACGCAGTATTTT.

The chain uses TRBV15 and TRBJ2-3; possible D gene TRBD2, 6 bases. Between the trimmed V and J ends, which lost 3 bases and 0 bases, there was a span of 13 bases. This CDR3 has 16 residues. Per germline, CDR1 LNHNV and CDR2 YYDKDF (reference sequence). In DNA form, the CDR3 reads TGTGCCACCAGCAGCGTGGAGGGAACTAGCACAGATACGCAGTATTTT. Translation: CATSSVEGTSTDTQYF. The entire variable domain, with the rest obtained from reference TRBV15 and TRBJ2-3, is as follows: DAMVIQNPRYQVTQFGKPVTLSCSQTLNHNVMYWYQQKSSQAPKLLFHYYDKDFNNEADTPDNFQSRRPNTSFCFLDIRSPGLGDTAMYLCATSSVEGTSTDTQYFGPGTRLTVL.

The V gene is TRBV4-1, the J gene TRBJ1-3; D is uncertain. The CDR3 contains 20 residues. V was pared by 0 bases and J by 0 bases, with 21 bases between. CDR1 and CDR2 from the germline V gene are MGHRA and YSYEKL. CDR3: CASSQDSIMDTQSSGNTIYF. The DNA for the CDR3 is TGCGCCAGCAGCCAAGATTCTATTATGGATACCCAGAGCTCTGGAAACACCATATATTTT.

The chain carries TRBV2 and TRBJ2-3; 10 nucleotides align to TRBD2. Germline V gives CDR1 SNHLY, CDR2 FYNNEI. The CDR3 extends over 15 amino acids. Losses at the gene ends were 5 bases for V and 2 bases for J; bases not matched to a gene: 4. As DNA, the CDR3 is TGTGCCAGCAGTAGTAGCGGGGGGCACACAGATACGCAGTATTTT. Translated, it gives CASSSSGGHTDTQYF.

The chain joins TRBV27 to TRBJ2-7; TRBD1 agrees at 10 bases. V was pared by 8 bases and J by 1 base, with 8 bases of the junction left unmatched. The CDR3 extends over 15 amino acids. The germline CDR1 and CDR2 sequences are MNHEY and SMNVEV (reference sequence). DNA of the CDR3: TGTGCCAGCCAACTCGGGACAGGGGCGTCCTACGAGCAGTACTTC. The encoded protein is CASQLGTGASYEQYF.

Only one count was recorded for this clone. The chain recombines TRBV4-1 with TRBJ2-1; 7 bases fit TRBD2. CDR1 is MGHRA and CDR2 is YSYEKL in the germline V gene. The V segment lost 5 bases and the J segment 6 bases; nucleotides outside the gene matches: 4. The CDR3 runs to 13 residues. CDR3 DNA sequence: TGCGCCAGCAGCTGGCGACTAGCCAATGAGCAGTTCTTC. Its protein product is CASSWRLANEQFF.

This clone was seen only a few times. The V gene is TRBV25-1, the J gene TRBJ2-4; no reliable D call. The germline V and J ends were trimmed by 0 bases and 0 bases, with 12 bases remaining between them. Germline CDR1 reads MGHDK; CDR2 reads SYGVNS. CDR3 length: 17 amino acids. CDR3 in DNA: TGTGCCAGCAGTGAATATAGGAGTGAATTAGCCAAAAACATTCAGTACTTC. This translates into CASSEYRSELAKNIQYF.

V gene TRBV15 combines with J gene TRBJ1-2, with D uncertain. From germline, CDR1 is LNHNV and CDR2 YYDKDF (reference sequence). V was shortened by 0 bases and J by 4 bases, with 9 bases between the two germline ends. The CDR3 is made up of 14 amino acids. CDR3 amino acids: CATSREGSSYGYTF. CDR3 sequence (DNA): TGTGCCACCAGCAGAGAAGGGTCTAGCTATGGCTACACCTTC.

This rearrangement joins TRBV6-1 to TRBJ2-3; 8 nucleotides agree with TRBD1. Germline CDR1 is MNHNS and CDR2 is SASEGT. The CDR3 is made up of 14 amino acids. Losses at the gene ends were 5 bases for V and 5 bases for J; bases not matched to a gene: 6. CDR3 residues: CASSKDREEDTQYF. CDR3 DNA sequence: TGTGCCAGCAGTAAGGACAGGGAGGAAGATACGCAGTATTTT.

This clone has a handful of counts. The V gene is TRBV4-2, the J gene TRBJ1-1; no clear D gene. CDR1 and CDR2 (germline): LGHNA, YNFKEQ. Trimming took 0 bases from V and 6 from J, leaving 8 bases between them. This CDR3 region has 13 residues. The CDR3 loop is CASSQEGLSEAFF. In nucleotides, the CDR3 is TGTGCCAGCAGCCAAGAGGGCCTCTCTGAAGCTTTCTTT.

The rearrangement uses TRBV7-9 and TRBJ2-5; D is tentatively TRBD1 or TRBD2 (5 bases each). Trimming left V 5 bases short and J 9 bases short, with 16 bases between. This CDR3 spans 13 amino acids. Germline V CDR1 and CDR2: SEHNR, FQNEAQ (reference sequence). CDR3 residues: CASSLDQLGAQYF. DNA for the CDR3: TGTGCCAGCAGCCTAGACCAACTGGGGGCCCAGTACTTC.

This clone was detected a few times. V usage is TRBV5-1 and J usage is TRBJ1-4; the match to TRBD1 covers 8 bases. J lost 8 bases, V lost 4 bases, and 7 bases had no gene match. Germline CDR1 is SGHRS and CDR2 is YFSETQ. CDR3 length: 14 amino acids. CDR3 nucleotide sequence: TGCGCCAGCAGCCAGGACAGGGTTTCAGAAAAACTGTTTTTT. Its protein product is CASSQDRVSEKLFF.

This clone was recorded only once. V gene TRBV7-2 combines with J gene TRBJ1-1, with 7 bases aligning to TRBD1. CDR1 and CDR2 from the germline V gene are SGHTA and FQGNSA. The CDR3 runs to 14 residues. J was trimmed by 1 base and V by 5 bases; bases with no gene match: 4. The CDR3 coding sequence is TGTGCCAGCAGCCCCGGGACAGCGAACACTGAAGCTTTCTTT. Protein: CASSPGTANTEAFF.

This clone was counted only a few times. This chain uses TRBV4-2 with TRBJ1-2, with no clear D. The V end was cut by 0 bases, the J end by 7 bases, with 9 bases between. CDR3 length: 13 amino acids. The germline CDR1 and CDR2 sequences are LGHNA and YNFKEQ. CDR3 DNA sequence: TGTGCCAGCAGCCAAGATGGCCGAGGTGGCTACACCTTC. Its protein is CASSQDGRGGYTF.

The chain is built from TRBV15 and TRBJ1-2, with no clear D. There are 18 residues in the CDR3. Germline values: CDR1 LNHNV, CDR2 YYDKDF (reference sequence). V dropped 4 bases and J dropped 6 bases, with 27 bases sitting between them. The CDR3 region is CATSTKAPGDRFGDGYTF. Written as DNA, the CDR3 is TGTGCCACCAGCACCAAGGCGCCAGGTGATCGATTCGGGGATGGCTACACCTTC. Full variable domain (missing parts from reference TRBV15 and TRBJ1-2): DAMVIQNPRYQVTQFGKPVTLSCSQTLNHNVMYWYQQKSSQAPKLLFHYYDKDFNNEADTPDNFQSRRPNTSFCFLDIRSPGLGDTAMYLCATSTKAPGDRFGDGYTFGSGTRLTVV.

This rearrangement joins TRBV10-3 to TRBJ2-7; D gene ambiguous. The CDR3 is 12 residues long. Deletions cut 3 bases from V and 3 bases from J, with 6 bases between. Germline CDR1 ENHRY, CDR2 SYGVKD. For the CDR3, the DNA is TGTGCCATCAGTGACGAGGTCTACGAGCAGTACTTC. Amino acid sequence: CAISDEVYEQYF.

The chain uses TRBV7-8 and TRBJ2-3; D is unclear. Germline V gene lookup returns CDR1 SGHVS and CDR2 FQNEAQ. Trimming removed 6 bases from V and 7 bases from J, with 5 bases in between. CDR3 size: 10 residues. The CDR3 sequence is CASSDHTQYF. The DNA for the CDR3 is TGTGCCAGCAGTGATCATACGCAGTATTTT.

The chain links TRBV2 to TRBJ2-2; 9 nucleotides agree with TRBD2. This CDR3 is built from 17 residues. Germline V CDR1 and CDR2: SNHLY, FYNNEI. With V trimmed by 3 bases and J by 4 bases, 9 bases remained unmatched. CDR3 nucleotide sequence: TGTGCCAGCAGTGAGGCGCCTAGCGGGACCGGCACCGGGGAGCTGTTTTTT. Translation gives CASSEAPSGTGTGELFF.

This rearrangement joins TRBV7-9 to TRBJ1-2; a possible D gene is TRBD1 (6 bases). The germline V gene encodes CDR1 SEHNR and CDR2 FQNEAQ (reference sequence). Trimming cost V 5 bases and J 4 bases, with 8 bases left between them. The CDR3 sequence is 12 residues long. The CDR3 region is CASSPDSYGYTF. The CDR3 DNA sequence: TGTGCCAGCAGCCCGGACAGCTATGGCTACACCTTC.